This T cell receptor beta chain was obtained from a study of cytomegalovirus exposure and HLA in healthy donors (dated by TCRdb to 2016 to 2017). At the level of the whole study: According to a later analysis, the roughly 120 validation repertoires were produced on the same platform as the 600 to 850 repertoires of the first cohort. The aim of the study was to test whether cataloging public T cell receptors could identify signatures of past pathogen exposure. In addition to the first cohort of 500 to 850 subjects, a separate validation cohort of 120 different subjects was used. High-throughput TCR immunosequencing, statistical association of individual TCRs with disease status, and machine learning were combined to predict cytomegalovirus infection status.

Details on this clone: The target of this receptor is not known. Per-base qualities were not stored, and no clone one base away is much larger.

Overall study outcomes, separate from this receptor: Subsequent analysis determined that TCRs grouped into clusters in the first cohort also showed a tendency toward co-occurrence across the roughly 110 validation repertoires, and about 93% of cluster scores exceeded 0. A later analysis lacked HLA typing for the validation cohort, so it scored co-occurrence in that cohort across all 120 or so repertoires. In both the original and validation cohorts, the classifier was reported to diagnose cytomegalovirus status with high specificity and sensitivity. The authors suggested that the approach could potentially be extended to other disease states and immunological phenotypes. In vitro tests confirmed that a few of the cytomegalovirus-associated TCR beta chains recognize cytomegalovirus antigens. A total of fewer than 200 TCR beta chains were listed by the study as associated with cytomegalovirus. Most TCR sequences were seen in very few donors, while some public TCRs were found in many individuals.

The germline ends are 6 bases apart after V is trimmed by 6 bases and J by 0 bases. Its CDR3 holds 13 amino acids, cysteine through phenylalanine. Just CDR3 DNA is preserved here, 39 bases in frame from base 1. From the germline V gene, CDR1 is ENHRY and CDR2 is SYGVKD. The donors belonged to the validation cohort of over a hundred subjects, which was separate from the 666-subject first cohort. The library was obtained by the immunoSEQ multiplex PCR assay. The published analysis was carried out like this. A statistical classification framework was built for diagnosing cytomegalovirus status from the catalog of TCR beta chain sequences. In TCRdb, the immuneACCESS table is reduced to in-frame sequences with V and J assigned. These tables do not hold every clone; where another copy was compared, an unresolved V gene accounts for under half, and the others remain unexplained. That table is the source of V, J and clone size, and D and trimming were worked out from the DNA. This sample gives some 200,000 clones in total; approximately 86% of them show up just once. The leading ten clones occupy roughly 7% of the sample.

The chain is made from TRBV10-3 and TRBJ2-1; the D gene cannot be resolved reliably. The sequence came from a man aged 30 to 45 in good health and CMV-seropositive. The sequencing sample was made of PBMCs. The nucleotide sequence is TGTGCCATCAGGAATCTCTCCTACAATGAGCAGTTCTTC. It encodes CAIRNLSYNEQFF.